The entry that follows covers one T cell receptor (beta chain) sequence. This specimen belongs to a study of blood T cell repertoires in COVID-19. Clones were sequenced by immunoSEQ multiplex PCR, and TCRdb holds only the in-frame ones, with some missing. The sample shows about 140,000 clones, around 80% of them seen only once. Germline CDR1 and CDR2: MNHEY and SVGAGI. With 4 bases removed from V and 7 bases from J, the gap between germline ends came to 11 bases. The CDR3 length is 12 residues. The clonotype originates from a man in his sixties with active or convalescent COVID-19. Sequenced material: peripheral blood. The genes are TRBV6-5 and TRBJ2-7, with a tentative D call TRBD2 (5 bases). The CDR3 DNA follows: TGTGCCAGCAGTTCCCGACCGGGGGAGCAGTACTTC. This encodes CASSSRPGEQYF.